These 30 T cell receptor beta chains originate from one sample sequenced in a study of T cell repertoires in cytomegalovirus infection. These TCRs' antigens remain unknown. One entry per CDR3 protein results from TCRdb running MiXCR on the reads. This repertoire shows 600,000 to 700,000 distinct CDR3 sequences, around 32% found once; its top ten account for about 20%. Sequencing was performed on cultured PBMCs, taken from culture after CMV antigen stimulation. Every receptor here comes from a human donor in good health (CMV status not recorded). Some clones in this sample may be carry-over from other donors' samples.

The chain couples TRBV11-1 to TRBJ2-3; D unclear. The CDR3 is made up of 14 amino acids. Trimming pared 1 base from V and 0 bases from J, leaving 5 bases between. Per the germline V gene, CDR1 is SGHAT and CDR2 is FQDESV (reference sequence). The CDR3 DNA reads as TGTGCCAGCAGCTTAGAACGGAGCACAGATACGCAGTATTTT. Its translation is CASSLERSTDTQYF.

This clonotype has only a few counts. The chain links TRBV7-2 to TRBJ2-1, with 7 bases that match TRBD2. Per the germline V gene, CDR1 is SGHTA and CDR2 is FQGNSA. Trimming cost V 0 bases and J 5 bases; bases outside gene matches: 1. The CDR3 totals 14 residues. The CDR3 here is CASSLASGHNEQFF. CDR3 nucleotides: TGTGCCAGCAGCTTAGCTAGCGGGCACAATGAGCAGTTCTTC.

This clonotype has more than one count but fewer than ten. This chain links TRBV30 with TRBJ2-7; no firm D call. CDR3 length: 13 amino acids. With 0 bases removed from V and 3 bases from J, the gap between germline ends came to 9 bases. CDR1 and CDR2 from the germline V gene are GTSNPN and SVGIG (reference sequence). The CDR3, as DNA: TGTGCCTGGAGTGTTGGGGTCCGCTACGAGCAGTACTTC. It codes for CAWSVGVRYEQYF.

CDR3 nucleotide sequence: TGTGCCAGCAGTTACTCGATCCCGGTTTTGGGGGATGAGCAGTTCTTC. Its protein product is CASSYSIPVLGDEQFF. The chain recombines TRBV6-5 with TRBJ2-1, with D perhaps TRBD1 or TRBD2 (5 bases each). Between the trimmed V and J ends, which lost 0 bases and 8 bases, there was a span of 17 bases. Looked up from germline, CDR1 is MNHEY and CDR2 is SVGAGI. This CDR3 comprises 16 residues.

This clonotype was recorded a few times. The V gene is TRBV5-1, the J gene TRBJ1-1; D is ambiguous. This CDR3 has 13 residues. Trimming cost V 2 bases and J 2 bases, with 7 bases left between them. Germline V gene lookup returns CDR1 SGHRS and CDR2 YFSETQ. The CDR3 sequence: CASSFTRNTEAFF. Here the CDR3 DNA reads TGCGCCAGCAGCTTTACACGCAACACTGAAGCTTTCTTT.

This chain uses TRBV18 with TRBJ1-5; D is perhaps TRBD1 (5 bases). The ends were cut back, 3 bases at V and 4 bases at J, with 10 bases in the middle. The CDR3 has 14 residues. From germline, CDR1 is KGHSH and CDR2 LQKENI. The CDR3 here is CASSPRVGNQPQHF. CDR3 coding DNA: TGTGCCAGCTCACCCAGGGTTGGGAATCAGCCCCAGCATTTT.

The rearrangement uses TRBV19 and TRBJ2-3; D might be TRBD2 (5 bases). The CDR3 contains 13 residues. V was clipped by 10 bases and J by 2 bases, with 13 bases between them. CDR1 is LNHDA and CDR2 is SQIVND in the germline V gene (reference sequence). The CDR3 DNA follows: TGTGCCACTCGAGGGCCGACCACAGATACGCAGTATTTT. This translates into CATRGPTTDTQYF.

This clonotype turned up a few times. The genes are TRBV19 and TRBJ1-2; 7 bases map to TRBD1. With 6 bases clipped from V and 2 bases from J, the junction kept 9 bases outside the gene matches. Germline values: CDR1 LNHDA, CDR2 SQIVND (reference sequence). The CDR3 runs 15 residues. The CDR3 sequence: CASRRRGQSNYGYTF. The CDR3 coding sequence is TGTGCCAGTAGAAGAAGGGGACAGTCGAACTATGGCTACACCTTC.

This clonotype occurred a few times. This sequence joins TRBV6-6 and TRBJ1-5; 12 bases are shared with TRBD1. Trimming took 7 bases from V and 6 from J; bases not matched to a gene: 4. The CDR3 is 14 amino acids. Per germline, CDR1 MNHNY and CDR2 SVGAGI (reference sequence). The DNA of the CDR3 is TGTGCCAGCAAGGGACAGGGGGCGCGTCAGCCCCAGCATTTT. This gives the protein CASKGQGARQPQHF.

The rearrangement links TRBV27 to TRBJ2-1; tentatively, D is TRBD2 (6 bases). The CDR3 loop spans 15 amino acids. V lost 8 bases and J 0 bases, leaving 14 bases between the germline ends. Germline V CDR1 and CDR2: MNHEY, SMNVEV (reference sequence). CDR3 sequence (DNA): TGTGCCAGCCGCCGCGGGGATCTCTCCTACAATGAGCAGTTCTTC. Translating gives CASRRGDLSYNEQFF.

This chain connects TRBV5-4 to TRBJ1-4; 11 bases map to TRBD1. This CDR3 is built from 16 residues. Germline values: CDR1 SGHNT, CDR2 YYREEE (reference sequence). J lost 3 bases, V lost 2 bases, and 3 bases had no gene match. In DNA form, the CDR3 reads TGTGCCAGCAGCTTCGGGACAGGGGGACCTAATGAAAAACTGTTTTTT. It codes for CASSFGTGGPNEKLFF. Looking up the rest from reference TRBV5-4 and TRBJ1-4 gives the full variable domain: ETGVTQSPTHLIKTRGQQVTLRCSSQSGHNTVSWYQQALGQGPQFIFQYYREEENGRGNFPPRFSGLQFPNYSSELNVNALELDDSALYLCASSFGTGGPNEKLFFGSGTQLSVL.

V usage is TRBV12-3 or TRBV12-4 and J usage is TRBJ2-5; possible D gene TRBD2, 7 bases. CDR3 size: 15 residues. With 2 bases removed from V and 5 bases from J, the gap between germline ends came to 15 bases. The CDR3 DNA sequence: TGTGCCAGCAGTTTAAGGGGGGGGGCAATTGAGACCCAGTACTTC. Residues: CASSLRGGAIETQYF.

This clonotype occurred once. The rearrangement joins TRBV28 to TRBJ1-6, with TRBD1 as a possible D gene (6 bases). This CDR3 is built from 16 residues. Looked up from germline, CDR1 is MDHEN and CDR2 is SYDVKM. Trimming removed 7 bases from V and 7 bases from J, with 20 bases in between. The CDR3 DNA is TGTGCCAGCACCTCCCTACAGGGCCGTCGGAATTCACCCCTCCACTTT. Its protein product is CASTSLQGRRNSPLHF.

Written as DNA, the CDR3 is TGTGCCAGCAGTAGGGGGTACAGGGGTGAGAATGGCTACACCTTC. Its translation is CASSRGYRGENGYTF. The chain recombines TRBV27 with TRBJ1-2; 7 bases agree with TRBD1. The ends lost 5 bases at V and 6 bases at J; junction bases unmatched: 12. The CDR3 loop spans 15 amino acids. CDR1 is MNHEY, CDR2 SMNVEV, per germline (reference sequence).

The V and J genes are TRBV7-2 and TRBJ2-7; D is possibly TRBD1 (5 bases). Between the trimmed V and J ends, which lost 3 bases and 3 bases, there was a span of 9 bases. CDR1 and CDR2 (germline): SGHTA, FQGNSA. This CDR3 has 13 amino acids. Here the CDR3 DNA reads TGTGCCAGCAGCTTCCCAGGGATCTACGAGCAGTACTTC. Translating gives CASSFPGIYEQYF.

On this clonotype itself: One end of the junction is discordant with germline, which a read error may explain. J is TRBJ2-7 and V is TRBV12-3 or TRBV12-4, with D perhaps being TRBD1 or TRBD2 (7 bases each). This CDR3 has 15 residues. This CDR3 is CASSIQGLGGYEKYF. Written as DNA, the CDR3 is TGTGCCAGCAGTATACAGGGGTTGGGGGGGTACGAGAAGTACTTC.

The gene calls are TRBV10-3 and TRBJ2-3, with 9 positions matching TRBD1. Trimming removed 0 bases from V and 3 bases from J; junction bases left unmatched: 7. Germline values: CDR1 ENHRY, CDR2 SYGVKD. The CDR3 totals 17 residues. CDR3 amino acids: CAISESGTGSATDTQYF. CDR3 sequence (DNA): TGTGCCATCAGTGAGTCTGGGACAGGGTCCGCTACAGATACGCAGTATTTT.

This chain connects TRBV7-8 to TRBJ2-7, with a tentative D call TRBD1 (5 bases). Germline CDR1 is SGHVS and CDR2 is FQNEAQ. V lost 0 bases to trimming and J lost 0 bases, with 9 bases between them. This CDR3 has 15 residues. The CDR3 DNA follows: TGTGCCAGCAGCTTAGCCCTGGACAACTCCTACGAGCAGTACTTC. Its translation: CASSLALDNSYEQYF.

This clonotype occurred a few times. The V call is TRBV11-2, the J call TRBJ2-3, with 7 positions matching TRBD1. From germline, CDR1 is SGHAT and CDR2 FQNNGV. The junction had 12 bases not matched to a gene; V was cut back by 6 bases and J by 6 bases. The CDR3 is made up of 15 amino acids. The CDR3 protein is CASRSTRGPWDTQYF. The DNA of the CDR3 is TGTGCCAGCAGGTCCACGAGGGGGCCGTGGGATACGCAGTATTTT.

This clonotype was counted between two and nine times. V gene TRBV12-3 or TRBV12-4 combines with J gene TRBJ1-1; tentative D call: TRBD1 (6 bases). Trimming pared 4 bases from V and 0 bases from J, leaving 9 bases between. This CDR3 contains 14 residues. This chain's CDR3 is CASSWGQVNTEAFF. The CDR3 DNA reads TGTGCCAGCAGTTGGGGGCAGGTGAACACTGAAGCTTTCTTT.

In its sample, this clonotype was seen a few times. The chain uses TRBV28 and TRBJ1-1, with D unresolved. V dropped 7 bases and J dropped 0 bases, with 3 bases sitting between them. Germline V gives CDR1 MDHEN, CDR2 SYDVKM. The CDR3 extends over 11 amino acids. Here the CDR3 DNA reads TGTGCCAGCACGATGAACACTGAAGCTTTCTTT. It codes for CASTMNTEAFF.

Ten or more counts support this clonotype. The V call is TRBV19, the J call TRBJ1-4, with D possibly matching TRBD1 (5 bases). CDR1 and CDR2 (germline): LNHDA, SQIVND (reference sequence). The V end lost 5 bases, the J end lost 0 bases, and 10 bases lay between the germline ends. The CDR3 is 15 amino acids. The CDR3 loop reads CASSPGTATNEKLFF. CDR3 nucleotide sequence: TGTGCCAGTAGTCCAGGGACTGCAACTAATGAAAAACTGTTTTTT.

The chain links TRBV6-2 or TRBV6-3 to TRBJ2-7; 7 bases are shared with TRBD1. CDR1 and CDR2 from the germline V gene are MNHEY and SVGEGT. V lost 6 bases, J lost 3 bases, and 5 bases stayed unmatched. The CDR3 has 13 amino acids. In DNA form, the CDR3 reads TGTGCCAGCAGGGAGACAGGGTACTACGAGCAGTACTTC. This gives the protein CASRETGYYEQYF.

V usage is TRBV11-2 and J usage is TRBJ2-7; TRBD1 might be the D (5 bases). This CDR3 has 15 residues. Germline CDR1 is SGHAT and CDR2 is FQNNGV. With 5 bases removed from V and 2 bases from J, the gap between germline ends came to 16 bases. CDR3 coding DNA: TGTGCCAGCAGCCTGCCGTGGACAAACCCCTACGAGCAGTACTTC. This codes for CASSLPWTNPYEQYF. The whole variable domain, remainder taken from reference TRBV11-2 and TRBJ2-7, is EAGVAQSPRYKIIEKRQSVAFWCNPISGHATLYWYQQILGQGPKLLIQFQNNGVVDDSQLPKDRFSAERLKGVDSTLKIQPAKLEDSAVYLCASSLPWTNPYEQYFGPGTRLTVT.

The chain links TRBV29-1 to TRBJ1-3; D is ambiguous. The CDR3 length is 13 residues. V lost 6 bases and J lost 0, with 9 bases in between. Looked up from germline, CDR1 is SQVTM and CDR2 is ANQGSEA. CDR3 loop: CSVPGSSGNTIYF. The CDR3 nucleotides are TGCAGCGTACCCGGCAGCTCTGGAAACACCATATATTTT.

The chain employs TRBV7-2 and TRBJ2-3, with D hard to call. Germline loops: CDR1 SGHTA, CDR2 FQGNSA. The CDR3 totals 13 residues. V lost 5 bases and J 10 bases, leaving 16 bases between the germline ends. CDR3 amino acids: CASSLTVPLAQYF. DNA of the CDR3: TGTGCCAGCAGCCTGACTGTCCCCTTGGCGCAGTATTTT.

This clonotype was seen repeatedly, ten times or more. The V gene is TRBV7-2, the J gene TRBJ2-2; 8 bases line up with TRBD2. Germline CDR1 is SGHTA and CDR2 is FQGNSA. V dropped 2 bases and J dropped 8; count of bases not matched to a gene: 7. This CDR3 comprises 15 residues. In nucleotides, the CDR3 is TGTGCCAGCAGCTTAACGGGAGGGATAAGTGGGGAGCTGTTTTTT. Translated: CASSLTGGISGELFF.

The V gene is TRBV7-8, the J gene TRBJ1-1; 7 bases map to TRBD1. J gave up 3 bases and V 2 bases, and 9 bases lay outside the gene matches. The CDR3 is 16 amino acids. Germline CDR1 and CDR2: SGHVS and FQNEAQ. CDR3 nucleotides: TGTGCCAGCAGCTTAAACGTAGAGGGGGCAGACACTGAAGCTTTCTTT. Translating it yields CASSLNVEGADTEAFF.

The CDR3 loop is CASSGLGTRQETQYF. The CDR3 DNA follows: TGTGCCAGCAGCGGCTTAGGGACTCGACAAGAGACCCAGTACTTC. The chain couples TRBV9 to TRBJ2-5; D is possibly TRBD2 (6 bases). Germline V gives CDR1 SGDLS, CDR2 YYNGEE. Deletions cut 3 bases from V and 2 bases from J, with 14 bases between. The CDR3 loop spans 15 amino acids. The full variable domain, its missing parts supplied by reference TRBV9 and TRBJ2-5, is DSGVTQTPKHLITATGQRVTLRCSPRSGDLSVYWYQQSLDQGLQFLIQYYNGEERAKGNILERFSAQQFPDLHSELNLSSLELGDSALYFCASSGLGTRQETQYFGPGTRLLVL.

A few counts support this clonotype. The chain links TRBV6-2 or TRBV6-3 to TRBJ2-3, with 12 bases that match TRBD2. Trimming took 2 bases from V and 7 from J; bases not matched to a gene: 7. The CDR3 length is 16 residues. Germline-derived CDR1 and CDR2 are MNHEY and SVGEGT. The CDR3 region has the DNA TGTGCCAGCAGTTACGGCGGACTAGCGGGGAGGAATACGCAGTATTTT. This translates into CASSYGGLAGRNTQYF.